This passage covers 22 T cell receptor beta chains from one sample sequenced in a study of T cells in women clearing cervical HPV infection. Some clones are missing from TCRdb's copy, which holds only in-frame ones; the method was immunoSEQ multiplex PCR. This sample contains over 35,000 clones. The sample comprised blood buffy coat. The receptor set was obtained from a woman between 18 and 75 years old with a cervical HPV16 infection that either progressed to CIN3+ or cleared (not recorded which).

Regarding this clone: The read gets to within 3 residues of the CDR3 end, and the germline J gene fills in the rest. The chain links TRBV30 to TRBJ1-4, with 9 bases fitting TRBD1. Trimming took 5 bases from V and 8 from J; bases not matched to a gene: 6. The CDR3 is 13 residues long. Looked up from germline, CDR1 is GTSNPN and CDR2 is SVGIG (reference sequence). The covered CDR3 bases are TGTGCCTGGGGACAGGGGCAAGGGGAAAAA. As protein: CAWGQGQGEK. The full-length CDR3 reads as CAWGQGQGEKLFF. Supplemented by reference TRBV30 and TRBJ1-4, the full variable domain reads SQTIHQWPATLVQPVGSPLSLECTVEGTSNPNLYWYRQAAGRGLQLLFYSVGIGQISSEVPQNLSASRPQDRQFILSSKKLLLSDSGFYLCAWGQGQGEKLFFGSGTQLSVL.

Worth noting for this clone: The read terminates 3 residues ahead of where the CDR3 ends, so the germline J gene completes it. The chain carries TRBV20-1 and TRBJ2-5, with 8 bases that match TRBD2. The CDR3 covers 14 residues. Germline CDR1 DFQATT, CDR2 SNEGSKA (reference sequence). V lost 8 bases to trimming and J lost 5 bases; unmatched junction nucleotides: 13. The CDR3 bases that were read are TGCAGTACGGTGAAAGCGGGAGTCGCCGAGACC. It encodes CSTVKAGVAET. The complete CDR3 sequence is CSTVKAGVAETQYF.

With respect to this clone: The read falls 3 residues short of the CDR3 end, and the missing part is taken from the germline J gene. This chain joins TRBV7-9 and TRBJ1-1, with a weak D call TRBD1 (5 bases). The length of the CDR3 is 15 residues. With 4 bases removed from V and 1 base from J, the gap between germline ends came to 13 bases. Germline CDR1 and CDR2: SEHNR and FQNEAQ (reference sequence). The CDR3: CASSSQAGGNTEAFF. The DNA read from the CDR3 is TGTGCCAGCAGCTCCCAGGCGGGGGGGAACACTGAA.

Details on this clone: The read stops 3 residues short of the end of the CDR3; the missing end is completed from the germline J gene. The V gene is TRBV7-9, the J gene TRBJ2-7; TRBD2 might be the D (5 bases). Trimming left V 2 bases short and J 6 bases short, with 14 bases between. This CDR3 has 14 amino acids. Germline V gene sequence: CDR1 SEHNR, CDR2 FQNEAQ (reference sequence). CDR3 residues: CASSLHGVESEQYF. The CDR3 bases that were read are TGTGCCAGCAGCTTACACGGGGTAGAGAGCGAG. Based on the CDR3 plus reference TRBV7-9 and TRBJ2-7, the full variable domain is DTGVSQNPRHKITKRGQNVTFRCDPISEHNRLYWYRQTLGQGPEFLTYFQNEAQLEKSRLLSDRFSAERPKGSFSTLEIQRTEQGDSAMYLCASSLHGVESEQYFGPGTRLTVT.

About this clone itself: The CDR3 is cut off 3 residues early in the read; its end comes from the germline J gene. J is TRBJ2-2 and V is TRBV13; D is ambiguous. The germline V and J ends were trimmed by 4 bases and 0 bases, with 9 bases remaining between them. Germline CDR1 and CDR2: PRHDT and FYEKMQ (reference sequence). The CDR3 runs 15 residues. The CDR3 spells CASSSGATNTGELFF. CDR3 DNA (partial): TGTGCCAGCAGCTCTGGAGCGACGAACACCGGGGAG.

About this clone itself: The read terminates 3 residues before the CDR3 end, so the remaining end is supplied by the germline J gene. J is TRBJ2-1 and V is TRBV20-1; 11 nucleotides match TRBD2. The length of the CDR3 is 14 residues. CDR1 is DFQATT and CDR2 is SNEGSKA in the germline V gene (reference sequence). V lost 1 base and J lost 9; bases outside the gene matches: 5. The CDR3 loop is CSARVLAGASEQFF. The covered CDR3 bases are TGCAGTGCTAGAGTACTAGCGGGGGCAAGTGAG.

Remarks on this clone: The observed sequence ends 3 residues before the CDR3 terminus, with the missing tail filled in from the germline J gene. The chain is built from TRBV7-6 and TRBJ2-3; 7 positions agree with TRBD1. Germline assignment: CDR1 SGHVS and CDR2 FNYEAQ. The CDR3 has 15 residues. The part of the CDR3 DNA that was read is TGTGCCAGCAGCCCCAGGACAGGTAGCAATCAGCCG. This encodes CASSPRTGSNQP. The whole CDR3 sequence reads CASSPRTGSNQPQYF.

Of note for this clone: The sequenced fragment ends 3 residues before the CDR3 boundary, so the rest is inferred from the germline J gene. The chain couples TRBV19 to TRBJ2-5; maybe TRBD2 (6 bases). The CDR3 runs to 13 residues. V dropped 5 bases and J dropped 1 base, with 8 bases sitting between them. The germline V gene encodes CDR1 LNHDA and CDR2 SQIVND (reference sequence). The CDR3 reads CASSGSGQETQYF. The covered CDR3 bases are TGTGCCAGTAGTGGTAGCGGCCAAGAGACC.

Regarding this clone: The sequenced fragment ends 3 residues before the CDR3 boundary, so the rest is inferred from the germline J gene. This rearrangement joins TRBV19 to TRBJ2-1, with 7 bases lining up with TRBD1. Germline-derived CDR1 and CDR2 are LNHDA and SQIVND (reference sequence). The CDR3 is 15 residues long. The ends lost 6 bases at V and 4 bases at J; junction bases unmatched: 9. The part of the CDR3 DNA that was read is TGTGCCAGTAGGCCAGGGGGTACCCTTTACAATGAG. Encoded protein: CASRPGGTLYNE. The entire CDR3 protein reads CASRPGGTLYNEQFF.

As to this clone: Coverage ceases 3 residues before the CDR3 finishes, and the germline J gene fills in the end. This chain links TRBV19 with TRBJ1-1, with a tentative D call TRBD1 (6 bases). Germline-derived CDR1 and CDR2 are LNHDA and SQIVND (reference sequence). This CDR3 region has 14 residues. Trimming took off 6 bases at V and 5 bases at J, with 16 bases between the two ends. The sequenced part of the CDR3 DNA is TGTGCCAGTAGGCGGTTACAGGGAGGAACTGAA. It specifies CASRRLQGGTE. The whole CDR3 is CASRRLQGGTEAFF.

Comments on this clone: The read stops 3 residues short of the end of the CDR3; the missing end is completed from the germline J gene. V gene TRBV7-2 combines with J gene TRBJ2-3; D gene unclear. Trimming cost V 2 bases and J 3 bases, with 9 bases left between them. The CDR3 spans 14 residues. Germline assignment: CDR1 SGHTA and CDR2 FQGNSA. The CDR3 sequence is CASSLRRSTDTQYF. Partial CDR3 DNA: TGTGCCAGCAGCTTAAGGCGGAGTACAGATACG.

A word on this clone: From the germline J gene comes the end of the CDR3, since the read stops 3 residues before it. V and J are TRBV18 and TRBJ1-4; TRBD1 is a possible D gene (5 bases). The V end lost 3 bases, the J end lost 8 bases, and 10 bases lay between the germline ends. The CDR3 has 13 amino acids. The germline CDR1 and CDR2 sequences are KGHSH and LQKENI. The CDR3 loop is CASSPERGEKLFF. The DNA read from the CDR3 is TGTGCCAGCTCACCTGAGAGGGGAGAAAAA.

A word on this clone: Read coverage stops 3 residues before the CDR3 terminus; the germline J gene supplies the remainder. The chain joins TRBV6-2 or TRBV6-3 to TRBJ1-5; 8 bases line up with TRBD1. Trimming removed 6 bases from V and 6 bases from J; junction bases left unmatched: 4. CDR1 is MNHEY, CDR2 SVGEGT, per germline. The CDR3 consists of 13 residues. CDR3 residues: CASRTGVVQPQHF. Partial CDR3 DNA: TGTGCCAGCAGGACAGGGGTTGTTCAGCCC.

Note on this clone: The sequence runs out 3 residues before the end of the CDR3; the remainder is reconstructed from the germline J gene. The chain carries TRBV19 and TRBJ1-4; D is perhaps TRBD1 (5 bases). CDR1 and CDR2 from the germline V gene are LNHDA and SQIVND (reference sequence). The CDR3 is 15 amino acids. The CDR3 loop reads CASTMAGQGDSPLFF. Partial CDR3 DNA: TGTGCCAGTACCATGGCGGGGCAGGGCGACTCACCA.

Worth noting for this clone: Read sequence stops 3 residues before the CDR3 end, and the germline J gene provides the missing end. The chain employs TRBV7-9 and TRBJ2-4; 7 positions agree with TRBD1. Per the germline V gene, CDR1 is SEHNR and CDR2 is FQNEAQ (reference sequence). The CDR3 runs 14 residues. Incomplete CDR3 DNA: TGTGCCAGCATTGACAGGGTCCCCCCCTATGGT. Protein: CASIDRVPPYG. The complete CDR3 protein is CASIDRVPPYGQYF.

Comments on this clone: The CDR3 end is not reached by the read, which stops 3 residues before it; the germline J gene fills it in. The rearrangement uses TRBV19 and TRBJ1-5, with D maybe TRBD1 (6 bases). CDR3 length equals 14 residues. Germline lookup yields CDR1 LNHDA and CDR2 SQIVND (reference sequence). V lost 5 bases and J lost 6, with 14 bases in between. The sequenced part of the CDR3 DNA is TGTGCCAGTAGTTCGGGGGGGGCCCCTCAGCCC. Amino acids: CASSSGGAPQP. The entire CDR3 protein reads CASSSGGAPQPQHF.

About this clone itself: From the germline J gene comes the end of the CDR3, since the read stops 3 residues before it. The chain uses TRBV29-1 and TRBJ1-2; TRBD1 agrees at 9 bases. This CDR3 contains 11 residues. Per the germline V gene, CDR1 is SQVTM and CDR2 is ANQGSEA. CDR3 amino acids: CSVKQGAGYTF. CDR3 DNA (partial): TGCAGCGTTAAACAGGGGGCCGGC.

Note on this clone: The read ends 3 residues before the CDR3 terminus; that terminus is restored from the germline J gene. V usage is TRBV5-6 and J usage is TRBJ1-1; D gene uncertain. With 0 bases removed from V and 5 bases from J, the gap between germline ends came to 8 bases. This CDR3 region has 13 residues. The germline CDR1 and CDR2 sequences are SGHDT and YYEEEE. The DNA read from the CDR3 is TGTGCCAGCAGCTTGGTGGAAGGGACTGAA. As protein: CASSLVEGTE. The entire CDR3 is CASSLVEGTEAFF.

About this clone itself: The read stops 3 residues short of the end of the CDR3; the missing end is completed from the germline J gene. The gene calls are TRBV2 and TRBJ2-2; D is perhaps TRBD2 (6 bases). Per the germline V gene, CDR1 is SNHLY and CDR2 is FYNNEI. The CDR3 consists of 14 residues. Between the trimmed V and J ends, which lost 8 bases and 2 bases, there was a span of 12 bases. CDR3 sequence: CASGLTSNTGELFF. CDR3 bases read: TGTGCCAGCGGTCTGACTAGTAACACCGGGGAG.

Concerning this clone itself: Compared with germline, one end of the junction differs, possibly owing to a read error. The read halts 3 residues ahead of the CDR3 end, with the missing end drawn from the germline J gene. The chain couples TRBV7-2 to TRBJ1-3; TRBD1 is a possible D gene (6 bases). CDR3 length: 16 residues. Germline V gene lookup returns CDR1 SGHTA and CDR2 FQGNSA. The CDR3 is CASSLAAGVSGNTIYF. CDR3 bases read: TGTGCCAGCAGCCTAGCGGCAGGGGTGTCCGGAAACACC.

The CDR3 region is CSVDRVQETQYF. Incomplete CDR3 DNA: TGCAGCGTTGACAGGGTCCAAGAGACC. This chain uses TRBV29-1 with TRBJ2-5; D is perhaps TRBD1 (5 bases). The sequence runs out 3 residues before the end of the CDR3; the remainder is reconstructed from the germline J gene. V was trimmed by 3 bases and J by 1 base, leaving 6 bases between them. Germline CDR1 and CDR2: SQVTM and ANQGSEA. CDR3 length: 12 residues. The full variable domain, completed using reference TRBV29-1 and TRBJ2-5, is SAVISQKPSRDICQRGTSLTIQCQVDSQVTMMFWYRQQPGQSLTLIATANQGSEATYESGFVIDKFPISRPNLTFSTLTVSNMSPEDSSIYLCSVDRVQETQYFGPGTRLLVL.

CDR3 loop: CASSMAAGGETQYF. The sequenced CDR3 bases are TGTGCCAGTAGTATGGCAGCGGGCGGCGAGACC. V is TRBV19 and J is TRBJ2-5, with a possible D match to TRBD2 (6 bases). The CDR3 extends 3 residues past the end of the read, so its final part is completed from the germline J gene. CDR1 is LNHDA, CDR2 SQIVND, per germline (reference sequence). Trimming took 3 bases from V and 5 from J, leaving 13 bases between them. CDR3 length: 14 amino acids.